The source of this TCR beta chain is a study of blood T cell repertoires in COVID-19. All enrollees were roughly 18 to 100 years old and from roughly 26 US areas. For recovered donors of Cohort 3, there were two negative PCRs, clearance, or symptom resolution. Clones were read by immunoSEQ multiplex PCR, and TCRdb kept only the in-frame ones, dropping some. The sample holds over 200,000 clones, over 75% seen once. Sequenced material: PBMCs or T cells enriched from blood (not recorded which). The sequence came from a man aged 18-30 years who had recovered from COVID-19.

CDR3 sequence reads: CASGHGGELFF. The CDR3 DNA follows: TGTGCCAGCGGTCACGGCGGGGAGCTGTTTTTT. The rearrangement links TRBV27 to TRBJ2-2; D uncertain. Germline V CDR1 and CDR2: MNHEY, SMNVEV (reference sequence). The CDR3 covers 11 residues. V lost 8 bases, J lost 7 bases, and 8 bases lay in between.